Presented here are 10 T cell receptor beta chains from one specimen sequenced in a study of blood T cell repertoires in COVID-19. Using immunoSEQ multiplex PCR, the repertoire was profiled, and TCRdb retains in-frame clones only, with some absent. The table lists 150,000 to 250,000 clones, about nine tenths of them singletons, with 2% to 2.5% in the top ten. Sequenced input: PBMCs or T cells enriched from blood (not recorded which). These receptors originate from a woman in her 30s who had recovered from COVID-19.

The chain links TRBV19 to TRBJ1-1, with 9 bases that match TRBD1. Germline trimming cut 3 bases from V and 4 bases from J; bases unmatched to any gene: 6. The CDR3 loop spans 15 amino acids. From germline, CDR1 is LNHDA and CDR2 SQIVND (reference sequence). CDR3 in amino acids: CASSITGGVSTEAFF. In DNA form, the CDR3 reads TGTGCCAGTAGTATTACAGGGGGCGTTAGCACTGAAGCTTTCTTT.

This chain links TRBV24-1 with TRBJ1-1, with 8 bases fitting TRBD1. Germline CDR1 and CDR2: KGHDR and SFDVKD. V trimming: 5 bases; J trimming: 2 bases; junction bases outside the gene matches: 3. The CDR3 is 14 amino acids. The DNA of the CDR3 is TGTGCCACCAGTGGGACAGGGCCAAACACTGAAGCTTTCTTT. Protein sequence: CATSGTGPNTEAFF.

The rearrangement links TRBV7-2 to TRBJ1-6; 7 bases fit TRBD1. Germline trimming cut 2 bases from V and 9 bases from J; bases unmatched to any gene: 10. Germline V lookup: CDR1 SGHTA, CDR2 FQGNSA. This CDR3 comprises 16 residues. DNA for the CDR3: TGTGCCAGCAGCTTATCTTTGGACAGGCTGGGTTCACCCCTCCACTTT. It yields the protein CASSLSLDRLGSPLHF.

V and J are TRBV7-3 and TRBJ2-7; 7 positions match TRBD1. In germline, CDR1 is SGHTA, CDR2 FQGTGA. V dropped 3 bases and J dropped 2; count of bases not matched to a gene: 4. The CDR3 length is 14 residues. Here the CDR3 reads CASSLDDRAYEQYF. The CDR3 DNA sequence: TGTGCCAGCAGCTTGGATGACAGGGCCTACGAGCAGTACTTC.

The V and J genes are TRBV7-8 and TRBJ1-1; 9 nucleotides agree with TRBD1. Germline V lookup: CDR1 SGHVS, CDR2 FQNEAQ. CDR3 length equals 15 residues. V gave up 4 bases and J gave up 2 bases; unmatched junction bases: 5. The CDR3 sequence: CASSSRDRANTEAFF. As DNA, the CDR3 is TGTGCCAGCAGCTCCCGGGACAGGGCCAACACTGAAGCTTTCTTT.

The rearrangement joins TRBV12-5 to TRBJ1-4, with TRBD1 identical over 9 bases. CDR3 length: 24 amino acids. J lost 0 bases, V lost 1 base, and 24 bases had no gene match. Germline V gives CDR1 LGHNT, CDR2 FRNRAP. CDR3 region: CASGLDEPGQGRWSNWATNEKLFF. CDR3 in DNA: TGTGCTAGTGGTTTGGACGAACCGGGACAGGGAAGATGGAGCAACTGGGCAACTAATGAAAAACTGTTTTTT. Variable domain in full (rest from reference TRBV12-5 and TRBJ1-4): DARVTQTPRHKVTEMGQEVTMRCQPILGHNTVFWYRQTMMQGLELLAYFRNRAPLDDSGMPKDRFSAEMPDATLATLKIQPSEPRDSAVYFCASGLDEPGQGRWSNWATNEKLFFGSGTQLSVL.

The chain links TRBV30 to TRBJ2-2; TRBD2 agrees at 13 bases. Germline-derived CDR1 and CDR2 are GTSNPN and SVGIG (reference sequence). CDR3 length: 16 amino acids. Losses at the gene ends were 4 bases for V and 6 bases for J; bases not matched to a gene: 8. The CDR3 sequence is CAWTLGLAGVAGELFF. CDR3 coding DNA: TGTGCCTGGACCCTAGGACTAGCGGGAGTTGCCGGGGAGCTGTTTTTT.

The sample holds a few counts of this clone. The chain joins TRBV19 to TRBJ1-1; D possibly corresponds to TRBD1 (6 bases). The germline V and J ends were trimmed by 5 bases and 4 bases, with 20 bases remaining between them. CDR1 LNHDA and CDR2 SQIVND come from the germline V gene (reference sequence). This CDR3 is built from 16 residues. CDR3 amino acids: CASSPLRGQLSTEAFF. DNA for the CDR3: TGTGCCAGTAGTCCATTACGCGGACAGCTGTCCACTGAAGCTTTCTTT.

The CDR3 DNA follows: TGTGCCTGGGGTGCAGGGGGCGGGACAGATACGCAGTATTTT. This gives the protein CAWGAGGGTDTQYF. The V call is TRBV30, the J call TRBJ2-3; 8 bases are shared with TRBD1. The germline V gene encodes CDR1 GTSNPN and CDR2 SVGIG (reference sequence). The V and J ends lost 5 bases and 3 bases, in that order; junction bases with no gene match: 7. The CDR3 sequence is 14 residues long.

The chain recombines TRBV21-1 with TRBJ2-7; the table's D call TRBD2 went unverified against the DNA. TRBV21-1 is designated a pseudogene. The CDR3 covers 15 residues. The CDR3 nucleotides read TGTGCCAGCAGCAATCGGAGCGGGGGACCCTACGAGCAGTACTTC. This gives the protein CASSNRSGGPYEQYF.